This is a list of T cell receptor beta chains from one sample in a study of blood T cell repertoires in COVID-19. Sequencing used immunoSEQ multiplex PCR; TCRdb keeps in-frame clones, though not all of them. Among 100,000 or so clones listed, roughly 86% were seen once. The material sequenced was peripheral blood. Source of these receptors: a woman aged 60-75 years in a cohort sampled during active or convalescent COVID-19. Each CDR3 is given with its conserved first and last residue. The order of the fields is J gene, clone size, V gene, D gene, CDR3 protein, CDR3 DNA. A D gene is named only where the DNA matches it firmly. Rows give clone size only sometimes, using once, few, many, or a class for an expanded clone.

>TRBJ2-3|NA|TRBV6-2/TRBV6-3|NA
CASSYAGATGTDTQYF
TGTGCCAGCAGTTATGCGGGGGCAACTGGCACAGATACGCAGTATTTT
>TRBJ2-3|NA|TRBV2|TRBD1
CASKRTGTGGTDTQYF
TGTGCCAGCAAAAGAACCGGGACAGGGGGCACAGATACGCAGTATTTT
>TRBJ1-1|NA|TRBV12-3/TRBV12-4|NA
CASSSETSAFF
TGTGCCAGCAGTTCTGAGACTTCGGCTTTCTTT
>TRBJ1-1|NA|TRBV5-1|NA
CASSFDSRNTEAFF
TGCGCCAGCAGCTTCGACAGCAGGAACACTGAAGCTTTCTTT
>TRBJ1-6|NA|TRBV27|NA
CASSYRRVYNSPLHF
TGTGCCAGCAGCTATCGCAGGGTTTATAATTCACCCCTCCACTTT
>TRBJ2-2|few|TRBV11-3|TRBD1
CASSSRQGRNTGELFF
TGTGCCAGCAGCTCCCGACAGGGGAGGAACACCGGGGAGCTGTTTTTT
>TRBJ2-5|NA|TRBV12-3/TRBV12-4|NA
CASSFRGSETQYF
TGTGCCAGCAGTTTTCGGGGGTCGGAGACCCAGTACTTC
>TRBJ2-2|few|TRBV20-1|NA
CSASKRHGGELFF
TGCAGTGCTAGTAAGCGGCACGGCGGGGAGCTGTTTTTT
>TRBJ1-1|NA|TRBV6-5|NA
CASRRQVGSDTEAFF
TGTGCCAGCAGGCGCCAAGTCGGTTCGGACACTGAAGCTTTCTTT
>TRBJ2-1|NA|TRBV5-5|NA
CASSQEVGANEQFF
TGTGCCAGCAGCCAGGAGGTAGGCGCCAATGAGCAGTTCTTC
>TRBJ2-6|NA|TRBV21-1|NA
CASSKDRAALSGANVLTF
TGTGCCAGCAGCAAGGACAGGGCCGCCCTCTCTGGGGCCAACGTCCTGACTTTC
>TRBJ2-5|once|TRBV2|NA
CASLGGAGETQYF
TGTGCCAGCCTAGGCGGGGCTGGGGAGACCCAGTACTTC
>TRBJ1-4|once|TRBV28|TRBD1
CASSSPGQGNEKLFF
TGTGCCAGCAGCTCACCGGGACAGGGGAATGAAAAACTGTTTTTT
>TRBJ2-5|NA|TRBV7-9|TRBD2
CASSFLAGQETQYF
TGTGCCAGCAGCTTCCTAGCGGGGCAAGAGACCCAGTACTTC
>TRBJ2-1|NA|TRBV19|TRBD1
CASRKQGLSLYNEQFF
TGTGCCAGTAGGAAACAGGGGCTTAGCCTCTACAATGAGCAGTTCTTC
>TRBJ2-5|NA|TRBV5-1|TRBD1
CASSLDRQGRETQYF
TGCGCCAGCAGCCTGGATCGACAGGGGAGGGAGACCCAGTACTTC